A selection of T cell receptor beta chains follows, all from one sample in a study of blood T cell repertoires in COVID-19. Assay: immunoSEQ multiplex PCR; the TCRdb copy retains only in-frame clones and omits some. The table lists a few hundred thousand clones, approximately 86% of them singletons. The sequencing sample was made of peripheral blood. The source is a man aged 18 to 30 with active or convalescent COVID-19. The CDR3 runs from the conserved cysteine through the conserved F or W. Each record gives: clone size, D gene, J gene, V gene, CDR3 DNA, CDR3 protein. A D gene is named only where the DNA matches it firmly. Size values are once, few and many counts, or a class for expanded clones, and some rows have none.

size: -; D: TRBD2; J: TRBJ2-2; V: TRBV5-1; DNA: TGCGCCAGCAGCTTAGGTCTAGCGGGACGGAACACCGGGGAGCTGTTTTTT; CDR3: CASSLGLAGRNTGELFF
size: -; D: TRBD2; J: TRBJ2-7; V: TRBV15; DNA: TGTGCCACCAGCAGAGATCGATCACCGCTCCGACTAGCGGGGGGGGTCTCCTACGAGCAGTACTTC; CDR3: CATSRDRSPLRLAGGVSYEQYF
size: -; D: TRBD2; J: TRBJ2-3; V: TRBV4-1; DNA: TGCGCCAGCAGCCCGAGACTAGCGGGAATCGATACGCAGTATTTT; CDR3: CASSPRLAGIDTQYF
size: -; D: -; J: TRBJ2-3; V: TRBV3-1/TRBV3-2; DNA: TGTGCCAGCAGCCCGGTTTCGGAGGGGAATGCAGATACGCAGTATTTT; CDR3: CASSPVSEGNADTQYF
size: -; D: -; J: TRBJ1-4; V: TRBV25-1; DNA: TGTGCCAGCAGTGACAGGGGAGTTGAAAAACTGTTTTTT; CDR3: CASSDRGVEKLFF
size: -; D: TRBD1; J: TRBJ2-7; V: TRBV4-3; DNA: TGCGCCAGCAGCAGGGGTACAGGGGGCTACGAGCAGTACTTC; CDR3: CASSRGTGGYEQYF
size: -; D: TRBD2; J: TRBJ2-5; V: TRBV11-2; DNA: TGTGCCAGCAGCTTGGAAGGACTAGCGGGGGGGCCTTGGGAGACCCAGTACTTC; CDR3: CASSLEGLAGGPWETQYF
size: -; D: TRBD2; J: TRBJ2-7; V: TRBV2; DNA: TGTGCCAGCAGTTCCGGGACTACAGAGAACTACGAGCAGTACTTC; CDR3: CASSSGTTENYEQYF
size: -; D: -; J: TRBJ1-1; V: TRBV18; DNA: TGTGCCAGCTCACCTGGACGGGCTCGGGGCACTGAAGCTTTCTTT; CDR3: CASSPGRARGTEAFF
size: -; D: TRBD2; J: TRBJ2-1; V: TRBV19; DNA: TGTGCCAGTAGTAGATTAGCGGGAGTGGATGAGCAGTTCTTC; CDR3: CASSRLAGVDEQFF
size: few; D: -; J: TRBJ1-5; V: TRBV28; DNA: TGTGCCAGCAGTCCCCAAAATCAGCCCCAGCATTTT; CDR3: CASSPQNQPQHF
size: once; D: -; J: TRBJ1-6; V: TRBV7-8; DNA: TGTGCCAGCAGCTTAGAGCGACTCGATAATTCACCCCTCCACTTT; CDR3: CASSLERLDNSPLHF
size: -; D: TRBD1; J: TRBJ1-2; V: TRBV6-2/TRBV6-3; DNA: TGTGCCAGCAGTTACCTAAGACAGGGCAGCTACACCTTC; CDR3: CASSYLRQGSYTF
size: -; D: -; J: TRBJ1-1; V: TRBV28; DNA: TGTGCCAGCAGCTTATACAGGGAGATCACTGAAGCTTTCTTT; CDR3: CASSLYREITEAFF
size: medium-sized; D: -; J: TRBJ1-2; V: TRBV27; DNA: TGTGCCACCCGCGCGCCTTATGGCTACACCTTC; CDR3: CATRAPYGYTF
size: -; D: -; J: TRBJ1-2; V: TRBV5-8; DNA: TGTGCCAGCAGCTTGGATGGCTTCTATGGCTACACCTTC; CDR3: CASSLDGFYGYTF
size: once; D: TRBD1; J: TRBJ1-1; V: TRBV14; DNA: TGTGCCAGCAGCCACTACAGGGGGCTGGGGACTGAAGCTTTCTTT; CDR3: CASSHYRGLGTEAFF
size: -; D: -; J: TRBJ1-2; V: TRBV5-6; DNA: TGTGCCAGCAGCCCCTGGACAGTTTATGGCTACACCTTC; CDR3: CASSPWTVYGYTF
size: -; D: TRBD1; J: TRBJ1-2; V: TRBV7-9; DNA: TGTGCCAGCAGCCCAAACAGGGGGCAGGACTATGGCTACACCTTC; CDR3: CASSPNRGQDYGYTF
size: -; D: -; J: TRBJ1-3; V: TRBV7-2; DNA: TGTGCCAGCAGCTTAGGGTCAGATGGAAACACCATATATTTT; CDR3: CASSLGSDGNTIYF
size: -; D: -; J: TRBJ1-1; V: TRBV28; DNA: TGTGCCAGCCGGCGGATTCACACTGAAGCTTTCTTT; CDR3: CASRRIHTEAFF
size: few; D: -; J: TRBJ2-7; V: TRBV5-8; DNA: TGTGCCAGCAGCTCCCTCGGGACACCGGCCGAGCAGTACTTC; CDR3: CASSSLGTPAEQYF
size: -; D: -; J: TRBJ2-1; V: TRBV5-1; DNA: TGCGCCAGCAGCTTGGGTACAGGAGTATACAATGAGCAGTTCTTC; CDR3: CASSLGTGVYNEQFF
size: -; D: -; J: TRBJ2-7; V: TRBV15; DNA: TGTGCCACCAGCAGAGTCGTGGAGGGATACGAGCAGTACTTC; CDR3: CATSRVVEGYEQYF
size: -; D: -; J: TRBJ2-7; V: TRBV3-1/TRBV3-2; DNA: TGTGCCAGCAGCCAAGGCCCTCTTTTTTCCGGGTACGAGCAGTACTTC; CDR3: CASSQGPLFSGYEQYF
size: -; D: TRBD2; J: TRBJ2-2; V: TRBV10-3; DNA: TGTGCCATCAGTGACCCACTAGCGGGGGGCACCACCGGGGAGCTGTTTTTT; CDR3: CAISDPLAGGTTGELFF
size: -; D: -; J: TRBJ2-3; V: TRBV28; DNA: TGTGCCAGCAGTTCCCCGAGCACAGATACGCAGTATTTT; CDR3: CASSSPSTDTQYF
size: -; D: TRBD1; J: TRBJ1-6; V: TRBV5-1; DNA: TGCGCCAGCAGCCCGGAAGGACAGGGGTGGAATTCACCCCTCCACTTT; CDR3: CASSPEGQGWNSPLHF
size: -; D: -; J: TRBJ1-2; V: TRBV28; DNA: TGTGCCAGCTGGGGTGGGGGCGCGTACTATGGCTACACCTTC; CDR3: CASWGGGAYYGYTF
size: once; D: -; J: TRBJ1-2; V: TRBV5-6; DNA: TGTGCCAGCAGCCTACAGGGTCCCTATGGCTACACCTTC; CDR3: CASSLQGPYGYTF
size: once; D: -; J: TRBJ1-2; V: TRBV13; DNA: TGTGCCAGCAGCTTAGTTCGGTCAAGCGGCTACACCTTC; CDR3: CASSLVRSSGYTF
size: once; D: -; J: TRBJ2-7; V: TRBV5-1; DNA: TGCGCCAGCAGCTTGGCCCCGGGAGAGACATACGAGCAGTACTTC; CDR3: CASSLAPGETYEQYF
size: -; D: -; J: TRBJ2-7; V: TRBV7-3; DNA: TGTGCCAGCTCGGGACACTTTTCCTACGAGCAGTACTTC; CDR3: CASSGHFSYEQYF
size: -; D: TRBD1; J: TRBJ1-1; V: TRBV28; DNA: TGTGCCAGCAGTTTAGTAGGACAGGGGAACACTGAAGCTTTCTTT; CDR3: CASSLVGQGNTEAFF
size: -; D: -; J: TRBJ2-2; V: TRBV6-6; DNA: TGTGCCAGCAGTTACAGGGGTTCGAGTACCGGGGAGCTGTTTTTT; CDR3: CASSYRGSSTGELFF
size: -; D: TRBD1; J: TRBJ1-2; V: TRBV6-5; DNA: TGTGCCAGCAGTCCGGGACAGTTCTCCTATGGCTACACCTTC; CDR3: CASSPGQFSYGYTF
size: once; D: TRBD1; J: TRBJ1-1; V: TRBV4-1; DNA: TGCGCCAGCAGCCAAGGAAACAGGGGAGAGGGGGCTGAAGCTTTCTTT; CDR3: CASSQGNRGEGAEAFF
size: once; D: -; J: TRBJ1-4; V: TRBV4-1; DNA: TGCGCCAGCAGCCAAGGTCCGGGACTCAGGAGTGAAAAACTGTTTTTT; CDR3: CASSQGPGLRSEKLFF
size: -; D: TRBD1; J: TRBJ1-6; V: TRBV27; DNA: TGTGCCAGCAGTTTGTACCCTACGGACAGGGCTAATTCACCCCTCCACTTT; CDR3: CASSLYPTDRANSPLHF
size: -; D: -; J: TRBJ1-1; V: TRBV11-2; DNA: TGTGCCAGCAGCTTAGCCGGACAGTTGAACACTGAAGCTTTCTTT; CDR3: CASSLAGQLNTEAFF
size: -; D: -; J: TRBJ1-4; V: TRBV10-2; DNA: TGCGCCAGCAGTGAGCCCCGGACACAAAATGAAAAACTGTTTTTT; CDR3: CASSEPRTQNEKLFF
size: -; D: -; J: TRBJ2-3; V: TRBV7-9; DNA: TGTGCCAGCAGCTTGAGACAGGTGCCAGATACGCAGTATTTT; CDR3: CASSLRQVPDTQYF
size: once; D: -; J: TRBJ2-1; V: TRBV7-9; DNA: TGTGCCAGCAGCCTAGGGGGGCCTTCCTACAATGAGCAGTTCTTC; CDR3: CASSLGGPSYNEQFF
size: -; D: -; J: TRBJ1-2; V: TRBV19; DNA: TGTGCCAGTAGGCCCCGCATATCGCCCGGGGATGGCTACACCTTC; CDR3: CASRPRISPGDGYTF
size: -; D: -; J: TRBJ1-1; V: TRBV7-9; DNA: TGTGCCAGCACCAAGTTCGGGGGGGTGGGCACTGAAGCTTTCTTT; CDR3: CASTKFGGVGTEAFF
size: -; D: -; J: TRBJ1-1; V: TRBV5-1; DNA: TGCGCCAGCAGCCGAAGTCACGGACAGAATGAAGCTTTCTTT; CDR3: CASSRSHGQNEAFF
size: -; D: -; J: TRBJ1-4; V: TRBV19; DNA: TGTGCCAGTTCCTCGGAGGATGCGAATAATGAAAAACTGTTTTTT; CDR3: CASSSEDANNEKLFF
size: -; D: -; J: TRBJ2-1; V: TRBV7-2; DNA: TGTGCCAGCAGCCCGTTCGATGAGCAGTTCTTC; CDR3: CASSPFDEQFF
size: -; D: -; J: TRBJ2-7; V: TRBV29-1; DNA: TGCAGCGTTGCTCGGGATAAGGTTGACGAGCAGTACTTC; CDR3: CSVARDKVDEQYF
size: once; D: -; J: TRBJ1-5; V: TRBV4-3; DNA: TGCGCCAGCAGCCAAAGATGGCAGTTAGCCCAGCCCCAGCATTTT; CDR3: CASSQRWQLAQPQHF
size: few; D: -; J: TRBJ1-5; V: TRBV6-5; DNA: TGTGCCAGCAGTAAGGGCTGGGGAGGGGGTCAGCCCCAGCATTTT; CDR3: CASSKGWGGGQPQHF
size: -; D: -; J: TRBJ2-3; V: TRBV2; DNA: TGTGCCAGCAGTGTGCAGGGGAACACAGATACGCAGTATTTT; CDR3: CASSVQGNTDTQYF
size: -; D: TRBD1; J: TRBJ2-1; V: TRBV6-2/TRBV6-3; DNA: TGTGCCAGCAGCCGTTCGGGACAGGGCGGGAGTGGGCAGTTCTTC; CDR3: CASSRSGQGGSGQFF
size: -; D: TRBD2; J: TRBJ2-7; V: TRBV5-1; DNA: TGCGCCAGCAGGGGGGTGACTAGCAACTCCGCCGAGCAGTACTTC; CDR3: CASRGVTSNSAEQYF